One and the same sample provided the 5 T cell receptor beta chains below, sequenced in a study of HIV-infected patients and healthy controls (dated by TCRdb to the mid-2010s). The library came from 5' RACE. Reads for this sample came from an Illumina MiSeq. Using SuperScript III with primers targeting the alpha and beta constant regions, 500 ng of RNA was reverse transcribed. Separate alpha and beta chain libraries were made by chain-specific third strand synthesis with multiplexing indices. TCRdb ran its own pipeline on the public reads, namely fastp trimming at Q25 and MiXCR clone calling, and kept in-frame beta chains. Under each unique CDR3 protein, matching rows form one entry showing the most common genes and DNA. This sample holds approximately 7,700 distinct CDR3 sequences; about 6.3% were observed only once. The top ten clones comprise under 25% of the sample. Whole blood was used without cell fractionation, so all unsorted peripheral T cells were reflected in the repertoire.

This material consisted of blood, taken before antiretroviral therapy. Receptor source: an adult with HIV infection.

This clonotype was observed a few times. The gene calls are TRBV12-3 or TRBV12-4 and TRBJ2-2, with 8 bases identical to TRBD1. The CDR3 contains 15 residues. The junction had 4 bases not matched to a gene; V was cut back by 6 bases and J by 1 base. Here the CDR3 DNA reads TGTGCCAGCAGCCCCGACAGGGGGAACACCGGGGAGCTGTTTTTT. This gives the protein CASSPDRGNTGELFF.

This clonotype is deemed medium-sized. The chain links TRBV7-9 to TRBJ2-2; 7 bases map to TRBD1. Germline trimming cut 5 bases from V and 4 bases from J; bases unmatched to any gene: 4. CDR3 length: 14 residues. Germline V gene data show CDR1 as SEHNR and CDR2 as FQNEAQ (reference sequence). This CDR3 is CASSRQGPTGELFF. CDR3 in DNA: TGTGCCAGCAGCCGACAGGGTCCCACCGGGGAGCTGTTTTTT.

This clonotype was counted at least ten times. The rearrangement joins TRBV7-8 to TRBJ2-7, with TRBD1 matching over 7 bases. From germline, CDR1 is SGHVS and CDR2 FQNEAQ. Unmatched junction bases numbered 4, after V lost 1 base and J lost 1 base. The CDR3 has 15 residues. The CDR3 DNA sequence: TGTGCCAGCAGCTTAGGGACAGGCGCTTCCTACGAGCAGTACGTC. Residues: CASSLGTGASYEQYV.

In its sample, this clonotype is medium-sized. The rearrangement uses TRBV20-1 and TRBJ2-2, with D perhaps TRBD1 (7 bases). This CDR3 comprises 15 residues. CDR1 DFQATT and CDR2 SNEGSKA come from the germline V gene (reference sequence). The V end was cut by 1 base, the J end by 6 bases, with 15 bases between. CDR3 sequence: CSARGSQGGAGELFF. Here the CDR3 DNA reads TGCAGTGCTAGAGGGTCGCAGGGGGGAGCCGGGGAGCTGTTTTTT.

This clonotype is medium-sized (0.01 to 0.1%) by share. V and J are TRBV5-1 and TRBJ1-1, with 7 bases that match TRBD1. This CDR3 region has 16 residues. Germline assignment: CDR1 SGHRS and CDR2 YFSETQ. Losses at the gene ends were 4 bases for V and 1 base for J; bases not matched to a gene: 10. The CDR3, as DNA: TGCGCCAGCAGCCTACAAGATACAGGGGAGAACACTGAAGCTTTCTTT. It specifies CASSLQDTGENTEAFF.